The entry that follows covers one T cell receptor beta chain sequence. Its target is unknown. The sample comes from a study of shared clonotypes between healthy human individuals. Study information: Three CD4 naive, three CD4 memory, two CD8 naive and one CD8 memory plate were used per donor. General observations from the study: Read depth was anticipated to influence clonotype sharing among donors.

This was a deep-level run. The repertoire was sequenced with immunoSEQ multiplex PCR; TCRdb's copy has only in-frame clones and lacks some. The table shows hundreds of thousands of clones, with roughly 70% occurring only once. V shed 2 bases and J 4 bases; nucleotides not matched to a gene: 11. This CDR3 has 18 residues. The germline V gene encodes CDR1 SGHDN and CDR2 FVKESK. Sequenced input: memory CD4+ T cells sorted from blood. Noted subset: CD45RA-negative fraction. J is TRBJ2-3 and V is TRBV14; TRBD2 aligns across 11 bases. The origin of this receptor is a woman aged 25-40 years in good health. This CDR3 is CASSQRIFSGRAPDTQYF. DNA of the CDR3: TGTGCCAGCAGCCAACGAATCTTTAGCGGGAGGGCCCCAGATACGCAGTATTTT.